This passage covers 10 T cell receptor beta chains from one sample sequenced in a study of T-cell reconstitution after alpha-beta-depleted transplantation in children. General study points: At the one-year point after transplant, T-cell counts and TCRbeta diversity were found to come mostly from T cells that had been newly produced.

Which antigens these TCRs recognize remains unknown. The authors prepared the TCRbeta library with unique molecular identifiers. Each CDR3 protein gets one entry after TCRdb re-called the PCR reads with MiXCR. The table shows around 270,000 distinct CDR3 sequences, with almost 8% occurring only once. The source was peripheral blood, collected 360 days after TCRalphabeta/CD19-depleted stem cell transplant. These receptors were obtained from a female patient aged 2-15 years who had a stem cell transplant for Fanconi anemia, so the T cells may come from the graft donor.

This clonotype occurred many times. The rearrangement links TRBV4-2 to TRBJ2-7, with D unclear. CDR3 length: 15 amino acids. Trimming removed 1 base from V and 0 bases from J, with 10 bases in between. CDR1 and CDR2 (germline): LGHNA, YNFKEQ. CDR3 coding DNA: TGTGCCAGCAGCCAAGCACACCCGAGCTCCTACGAGCAGTACTTC. Translating it yields CASSQAHPSSYEQYF.

The CDR3 reads CASSYSWGQDTGELFF. The DNA of the CDR3 is TGTGCCAGCAGTTACTCTTGGGGGCAGGACACCGGGGAGCTGTTTTTT. The rearrangement joins TRBV6-5 to TRBJ2-2, with D tentatively TRBD1 (6 bases). The CDR3 runs to 16 residues. Germline V lookup: CDR1 MNHEY, CDR2 SVGAGI. Trimming removed 0 bases from V and 3 bases from J, with 11 bases in between.

A few counts support this clonotype. The chain links TRBV7-9 to TRBJ1-2, with 8 nucleotides matching TRBD1. Per germline, CDR1 SEHNR and CDR2 FQNEAQ (reference sequence). CDR3 length equals 14 residues. The ends lost 2 bases at V and 7 bases at J; junction bases unmatched: 6. In nucleotides, the CDR3 is TGTGCCAGCAGCTTAACTTTGACAGGGGCTGGCTACACCTTC. Encoded protein: CASSLTLTGAGYTF.

This clonotype was detected many times. The rearrangement links TRBV4-1 to TRBJ1-2, with 10 bases matching TRBD1. Germline V gene data show CDR1 as MGHRA and CDR2 as YSYEKL. The CDR3 has 16 residues. After removal of 1 base from V and 7 bases from J, the junction contained 9 bases not matched to a gene. The CDR3 loop is CASSQVGTGESGGYTF. CDR3 nucleotide sequence: TGCGCCAGCAGCCAAGTGGGGACAGGGGAAAGTGGTGGCTACACCTTC.

There are a few counts of this clonotype. The chain joins TRBV21-1 to TRBJ1-1. TRBV21-1 is a pseudogene locus. This CDR3 spans 14 amino acids. The CDR3 DNA reads TGTGCCAGCAGCAAGACAGCGGTGAACACTGAAGCTTTCTTT. Translation gives CASSKTAVNTEAFF.

There are many counts of this clonotype. The gene calls are TRBV9 and TRBJ2-3; D unclear. The CDR3 spans 14 residues. Germline V gene sequence: CDR1 SGDLS, CDR2 YYNGEE. V gave up 1 base and J gave up 4 bases, with 10 bases separating them. This CDR3 is CASSVSPGPDTQYF. CDR3 in DNA: TGTGCCAGCAGCGTAAGCCCCGGCCCAGATACGCAGTATTTT.

This clonotype was detected many times. V and J are TRBV20-1 and TRBJ2-7, with 11 nucleotides matching TRBD2. This CDR3 region has 15 residues. Germline CDR1 DFQATT, CDR2 SNEGSKA (reference sequence). Losses at the gene ends were 4 bases for V and 4 bases for J; bases not matched to a gene: 9. This CDR3 is CSAKASGRSWYEQYF. CDR3 bases: TGCAGTGCTAAAGCTAGCGGGAGGTCGTGGTACGAGCAGTACTTC.

This rearrangement joins TRBV28 to TRBJ1-1; D call uncertain. The germline gives CDR1 MDHEN, CDR2 SYDVKM. The length of the CDR3 is 16 residues. The ends were cut back, 4 bases at V and 4 bases at J, with 19 bases in the middle. The CDR3 loop reads CASSSTGPRIGTEAFF. The CDR3 DNA follows: TGTGCCAGCAGTTCAACGGGCCCCAGGATAGGCACTGAAGCTTTCTTT.

This clonotype was picked up a small number of times. The gene calls are TRBV7-8 and TRBJ1-1; TRBD1 aligns across 12 bases. Germline V gene data show CDR1 as SGHVS and CDR2 as FQNEAQ. V gave up 0 bases and J gave up 3 bases; unmatched junction bases: 5. The CDR3 is made up of 17 amino acids. The CDR3 DNA follows: TGTGCCAGCAGCTTAGCGGGACAGGGGGCGGCCTACACTGAAGCTTTCTTT. Translation: CASSLAGQGAAYTEAFF.

This clonotype was seen at least ten times. V usage is TRBV7-2 and J usage is TRBJ1-1, with TRBD1 as a possible D gene (6 bases). V lost 2 bases to trimming and J lost 5 bases, with 12 bases between them. This CDR3 spans 14 amino acids. CDR1 and CDR2 (germline): SGHTA, FQGNSA. The CDR3 loop is CASSLQYRVTEAFF. The CDR3 bases are TGTGCCAGCAGCTTACAATACAGGGTGACTGAAGCTTTCTTT.